This T cell receptor (beta chain) is from a study of control samples from healthy donors and cancer patients. Germline assignment: CDR1 MNHEY and CDR2 SVGEGT. CDR3 size: 14 residues. V gave up 5 bases and J gave up 5 bases; unmatched junction bases: 6. Produced via immunoSEQ multiplex PCR; TCRdb's table is partial and in-frame only. This sample has about 41,000 clones; approximately 94% occur once, and the top ten carry about 24%. The sequenced material came from blood. The receptor's source is a man aged 55-75 years in good health. V gene TRBV6-2 or TRBV6-3 combines with J gene TRBJ2-1; the match to TRBD2 covers 7 bases. CDR3 loop: CASSVGLGDNEQFF. The DNA for the CDR3 is TGTGCCAGCAGTGTCGGACTAGGAGACAATGAGCAGTTCTTC.